Sequencing of this T cell receptor (beta chain) was carried out in a study of OX40 agonist ivuxolimab in advanced cancers. Study context: The patients received agonistic anti-OX40 (CD134) antibody ivuxolimab.

The germline CDR1 and CDR2 sequences are LNHDA and SQIVND (reference sequence). V shed 2 bases and J 4 bases; nucleotides not matched to a gene: 5. The CDR3 loop spans 15 amino acids. Sequencing was performed with immunoSEQ multiplex PCR; in TCRdb, only in-frame clones are kept and a portion is missing. The sample consists of roughly 11,000 clones, about 86% of them appearing once. The gene calls are TRBV19 and TRBJ2-1, with 7 positions matching TRBD2. The receptor's source is an adult with an advanced solid tumor such as melanoma, head and neck, liver or kidney cancer. The material sequenced was CD4+ or CD8+ T cells sorted from blood, taken in a trial of the OX40 agonist ivuxolimab. This chain's CDR3 is CASSISLAEYNEQFF. DNA of the CDR3: TGTGCCAGTAGTATATCCCTAGCGGAGTACAATGAGCAGTTCTTC.